Each of the 5 T cell receptor beta chains below was sequenced from the same sample in a study of T cell responses to AZD1222 COVID-19 vaccine. The assay was immunoSEQ multiplex PCR, and TCRdb's table has in-frame clones only and misses some. There are more than 95,000 clones in the sample; approximately 86% occur only once, and 3.3% lies in the top ten. The sample in question was peripheral blood, obtained 28 days after the second dose of the MenACWY control vaccine. The receptors shown here come from an adult who received the MenACWY meningococcal vaccine as a control.

V usage is TRBV11-1 and J usage is TRBJ2-3; maybe TRBD2 (6 bases). Germline loops: CDR1 SGHAT, CDR2 FQDESV (reference sequence). The CDR3 has 14 residues. Trimming shortened V by 5 bases and J by 4 bases, and 13 bases separated the two germline ends. The CDR3 region is CASSGYGDSDTQYF. The CDR3 DNA sequence: TGTGCCAGCAGCGGGTATGGGGACTCAGATACGCAGTATTTT.

J is TRBJ2-7 and V is TRBV11-3; maybe TRBD1 (6 bases). Deletions cut 5 bases from V and 2 bases from J, with 13 bases between. Per the germline V gene, CDR1 is SGHNT and CDR2 is YENEEA. The CDR3 runs to 14 residues. The CDR3 DNA sequence: TGTGCCAGCAGCCGGCAGGGGTTTCCCTACGAGCAGTACTTC. It yields the protein CASSRQGFPYEQYF.

V and J are TRBV3-1 (or the pseudogene TRBV3-2) and TRBJ1-3; the D gene is possibly TRBD1 (6 bases). The CDR3 has 15 residues. CDR1 and CDR2 from the germline V gene are LGHDT and YNNKEL (reference sequence). Trimming took off 2 bases at V and 4 bases at J, with 12 bases between the two ends. The CDR3 is CASSQRGAKGNTIYF. The CDR3 DNA reads as TGTGCCAGCAGCCAACGGGGGGCAAAGGGAAACACCATATATTTT.

CDR3 region: CASSSLGIEKLFF. For the CDR3, the DNA is TGTGCCAGCAGCTCACTGGGGATTGAAAAACTGTTTTTT. V is TRBV7-9 and J is TRBJ1-4; no firm D call. With 4 bases removed from V and 7 bases from J, the gap between germline ends came to 10 bases. The CDR3 sequence is 13 residues long. Germline CDR1 SEHNR, CDR2 FQNEAQ (reference sequence). Combining the CDR3 with reference TRBV7-9 and TRBJ1-4 gives the whole variable domain DTGVSQNPRHKITKRGQNVTFRCDPISEHNRLYWYRQTLGQGPEFLTYFQNEAQLEKSRLLSDRFSAERPKGSFSTLEIQRTEQGDSAMYLCASSSLGIEKLFFGSGTQLSVL.

The sample holds a few counts of this clone. The rearrangement joins TRBV6-4 to TRBJ2-2, with 11 nucleotides matching TRBD2. CDR1 is MRHNA and CDR2 is SNTAGT in the germline V gene. V lost 9 bases to trimming and J lost 7 bases; unmatched junction nucleotides: 10. This CDR3 contains 15 residues. CDR3 DNA sequence: TGTGCCAGTTCGACTAGCGGGACGATAAGCGGGGAGCTGTTTTTT. Its translation is CASSTSGTISGELFF.